These T cell receptor beta chains were read from a single sample in a study of radiotherapy plus CTLA-4 blockade in lung cancer. Produced via immunoSEQ multiplex PCR; TCRdb's table is partial and in-frame only. The sample holds about 25,000 clones; approximately 73% are singletons and the top ten take more than 3.5%. Source: peripheral blood, taken from a patient treated with radiotherapy plus ipilimumab. The receptor source for this set is a human donor with non-small cell lung cancer who had stable disease on radiotherapy plus ipilimumab. Both conserved end residues are part of each CDR3. The D gene is left open where the match is weak. Clone size appears in some rows only: once, few, many, or a class for an expanded clone.

d_call: .; v_call: TRBV6-1; clone_size: .; j_call: TRBJ2-5; cdr3_nt: TGCCAAGTGGGCAGATCCCAAGAGACCCAGTACTTC; cdr3_aa: CQVGRSQETQYF
d_call: .; v_call: TRBV7-9; clone_size: .; j_call: TRBJ2-7; cdr3_nt: TGTGCCAGCAGCCCCTTGGATCGGCGCGACGAGCAGTACTTC; cdr3_aa: CASSPLDRRDEQYF
d_call: TRBD1; v_call: TRBV11-2; clone_size: .; j_call: TRBJ1-1; cdr3_nt: TGTGCCAGCAGCTTAAGAGGGACAGACCACACTGAAGCTTTCTTT; cdr3_aa: CASSLRGTDHTEAFF
d_call: .; v_call: TRBV7-9; clone_size: .; j_call: TRBJ2-1; cdr3_nt: TGTGCCAGCAGCTTAACACAGGGTGATGAGCAGTTCTTC; cdr3_aa: CASSLTQGDEQFF
d_call: TRBD2; v_call: TRBV30; clone_size: .; j_call: TRBJ2-1; cdr3_nt: TGTGCCTGGAGTGCTCCCGGACTAGCGGGAGATGAGCAGTTCTTC; cdr3_aa: CAWSAPGLAGDEQFF
d_call: TRBD1; v_call: TRBV19; clone_size: few; j_call: TRBJ2-7; cdr3_nt: TGTGCCAGTAGTACGTCTGGACAGGGGACCGTGGAGCAGTACTTC; cdr3_aa: CASSTSGQGTVEQYF
d_call: .; v_call: TRBV28; clone_size: .; j_call: TRBJ2-5; cdr3_nt: TGTGCCAGCAGTTTTTTGGGGGCGGGGGAGACCCAGTACTTC; cdr3_aa: CASSFLGAGETQYF
d_call: .; v_call: TRBV21-1; clone_size: few; j_call: TRBJ2-7; cdr3_nt: TGTGCCAGCAGCAAGGATTCGACAGGGAGAGGCTACGAGCAGTACTTC; cdr3_aa: CASSKDSTGRGYEQYF
d_call: .; v_call: TRBV9; clone_size: .; j_call: TRBJ1-1; cdr3_nt: TGTGCCAGCAGCGTAGCTTTGAGTATTGGTGAAGCTTTCTTT; cdr3_aa: CASSVALSIGEAFF
d_call: .; v_call: TRBV16; clone_size: .; j_call: TRBJ1-5; cdr3_nt: TGTGCCAGAAGCCCTCGGGACCTCAATCAGCCCCAGCATTTT; cdr3_aa: CARSPRDLNQPQHF
d_call: TRBD1; v_call: TRBV7-9; clone_size: .; j_call: TRBJ2-7; cdr3_nt: TGTGCCAGCAGCTTAGGGACAGGGGTGTACTTC; cdr3_aa: CASSLGTGVYF
d_call: .; v_call: TRBV27; clone_size: .; j_call: TRBJ1-2; cdr3_nt: TGTGCCAGCAAAGGTGTGGGTGGCTACACCTTC; cdr3_aa: CASKGVGGYTF
d_call: .; v_call: TRBV15; clone_size: medium-sized; j_call: TRBJ2-7; cdr3_nt: TGTGCCACCAGCCGGACAGCGAGCTCCTACGAGCAGTACTTC; cdr3_aa: CATSRTASSYEQYF
d_call: .; v_call: TRBV19; clone_size: few; j_call: TRBJ1-2; cdr3_nt: TGTGCCAGTAGTATAGCCCTCGGCTACACCTTC; cdr3_aa: CASSIALGYTF
d_call: .; v_call: TRBV15; clone_size: few; j_call: TRBJ1-2; cdr3_nt: TGTGCCACCAGTACACTCCTTTATGGCTACACCTTC; cdr3_aa: CATSTLLYGYTF
d_call: .; v_call: TRBV10-2; clone_size: .; j_call: TRBJ2-7; cdr3_nt: TGCGCCAGCACTCCATTCGCGAGGGGACTCCACGAGCAGTACTTC; cdr3_aa: CASTPFARGLHEQYF